Following are 2 T cell receptor beta chains from one sample sequenced in a study of cytomegalovirus exposure and HLA in healthy donors (dated by TCRdb to the late 2010s). Libraries came from the immunoSEQ multiplex PCR assay. For the multiplex PCR, a mixture combining 60 forward primers for TCR Vbeta segments and 13 reverse primers for TCR Jbeta segments was used. TCRdb re-hosts the immuneACCESS table, in-frame sequences only. Its copies lack some clones; in the studies checked, an unresolved V gene accounts for under half of them, and the cause for the rest is not known. The table for this sample lists roughly 130,000 clones; 80% to 85% of them were counted only once. Of the sample, less than 1.5% is held by the ten largest clones. The specimen sequenced was PBMCs. Receptors originate from a male donor in good health and CMV-seropositive.

The chain combines TRBV5-1 with TRBJ2-2; the D gene is possibly TRBD1 (7 bases). CDR1 and CDR2 (germline): SGHRS, YFSETQ. The ends were cut back, 2 bases at V and 5 bases at J, with 13 bases in the middle. CDR3 length: 15 residues. The CDR3 nucleotides read TGCGCCAGCAGCTTTGCAGGGGGGAAGACCGGGGAGCTGTTTTTT. This encodes CASSFAGGKTGELFF.

The rearrangement links TRBV27 to TRBJ1-4; 8 bases line up with TRBD1. Germline V gene lookup returns CDR1 MNHEY and CDR2 SMNVEV (reference sequence). The V and J ends lost 6 bases and 6 bases, in that order; junction bases with no gene match: 15. The CDR3 sequence is 17 residues long. CDR3 sequence reads: CASSFHRSRGQYEKLFF. As DNA, the CDR3 is TGTGCCAGCAGCTTTCACCGATCCAGGGGGCAATATGAAAAACTGTTTTTT.